This T cell receptor beta chain was recovered during a study of shared clonotypes between healthy human individuals. The repertoire was sequenced with immunoSEQ multiplex PCR; TCRdb's copy has only in-frame clones and lacks some. The data hold about 2.1 million clones, with 85% to 95% observed a single time. Study-wide findings and caveats: Deeper or shallower sequencing was expected to change how clonotypes are shared among donors.

Terminally differentiated effector memory CD45RA+ cells were excluded from the naive CD8 cells, which were CD45RO-negative and positively selected for CCR7. A word on this clone: As yet, its antigen is unknown.

The CDR3 runs 15 residues. Germline V gives CDR1 SGHRS, CDR2 YFSETQ. Trimming left V 4 bases short and J 8 bases short, with 21 bases between. The clonotype was recovered from a man between 18 and 35 years old in good health. Some clones in this sample may be carry-over from other donors' samples. V is TRBV5-1 and J is TRBJ1-1, with TRBD1 as a possible D gene (6 bases). Sequencing was carried out using naive CD8+ T cells from PBMCs. The CDR3 loop reads CASSLEGGLFPEAFF. The CDR3 bases are TGCGCCAGCAGCCTGGAGGGGGGTCTGTTCCCCGAAGCTTTCTTT.